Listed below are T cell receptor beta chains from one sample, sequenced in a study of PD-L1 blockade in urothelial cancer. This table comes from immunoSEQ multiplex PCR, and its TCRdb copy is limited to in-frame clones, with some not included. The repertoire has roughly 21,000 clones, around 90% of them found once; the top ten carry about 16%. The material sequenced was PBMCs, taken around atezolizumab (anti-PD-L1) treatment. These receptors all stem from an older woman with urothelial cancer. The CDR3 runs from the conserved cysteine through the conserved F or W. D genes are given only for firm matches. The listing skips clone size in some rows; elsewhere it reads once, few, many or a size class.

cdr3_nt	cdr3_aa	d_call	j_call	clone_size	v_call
TGTGCCAGCAGCCAAGATGCAGGGAACCCCAGAAATGAGCAGTTCTTC	CASSQDAGNPRNEQFF	NA	TRBJ2-1	NA	TRBV4-2
TGTGCCAGCAGCTCGAAGCGCGGGAGGTTAGGGGGGGAGCTGTTTTTT	CASSSKRGRLGGELFF	TRBD2	TRBJ2-2	NA	TRBV5-6
TGTGCCAGCAGCCCTCCCCCGGGAGGCTACGAGCAGTACTTC	CASSPPPGGYEQYF	TRBD2	TRBJ2-7	NA	TRBV27
TGCGCCAGCGCCCAGCGGGACGGAAACCAAGAGACCCAGTACTTC	CASAQRDGNQETQYF	TRBD2	TRBJ2-5	once	TRBV5-1
TGTGCCAGCAGTTTAGGGGCAGGGGGGCTCAGCGGCGGGGAGCTGTTTTTT	CASSLGAGGLSGGELFF	NA	TRBJ2-2	once	TRBV27
TGTGCCAGCAGCGTAGGGGGGGGGTCACTAGCGGGAGGCCCCTACGAGCAGTACTTC	CASSVGGGSLAGGPYEQYF	TRBD2	TRBJ2-7	NA	TRBV9
TGTGCTAGTGGTTTGGTCTCCCTTGGCTCCAATGAAAAACTGTTTTTT	CASGLVSLGSNEKLFF	NA	TRBJ1-4	once	TRBV12-5
TGTGCCAGCAGTACACCCCTGGGGGGAAATCTGAACACTGAAGCTTTCTTT	CASSTPLGGNLNTEAFF	NA	TRBJ1-1	NA	TRBV28
TGCGCCAGCAGCCCCGGACTCCGCTCCTACGAGCAGTACTTC	CASSPGLRSYEQYF	NA	TRBJ2-7	NA	TRBV5-1
TGTGCCAGCAGTGGGCGGGGGCTTAGGTTCTCTGGGGCCAACGTCCTGACTTTC	CASSGRGLRFSGANVLTF	NA	TRBJ2-6	NA	TRBV27
TGTGCCAGCAGCTTCAGACTAGACTCTGGAAACACCATATATTTT	CASSFRLDSGNTIYF	NA	TRBJ1-3	NA	TRBV5-5
TGCGCCAGCAGCAGAGGGGGCAGCACCGGGGAGCTGTTTTTT	CASSRGGSTGELFF	TRBD1	TRBJ2-2	NA	TRBV5-1
TGTGCCAGCAGCCTCACAGGGGGGCCTGGGAATGAGCAGTTCTTC	CASSLTGGPGNEQFF	TRBD1	TRBJ2-1	NA	TRBV7-3
TGCGCCAGCAGTGAAAGTTGGCCGGGGCCGGTCGGGGGTGTCACTGAAGCTTTCTTT	CASSESWPGPVGGVTEAFF	NA	TRBJ1-1	NA	TRBV10-1
TGTGCCAGCAGCCAAGATCCGAGCGGATCGACCCAAGAGACCCAGTACTTC	CASSQDPSGSTQETQYF	NA	TRBJ2-5	NA	TRBV4-2
TGCGCCAGCAGCCCGGACGGGGGAAGGGACACTGAAGCTTTCTTT	CASSPDGGRDTEAFF	NA	TRBJ1-1	once	TRBV5-1
TGTGCCAGCAGCCAAGATAGAGGGGGCGCCGAGCAGTACTTC	CASSQDRGGAEQYF	TRBD1	TRBJ2-7	NA	TRBV4-2
TGTGCCAGCAGTTCCTTCCGACTAGCGGGAACGGTGGCAGATACGCAGTATTTT	CASSSFRLAGTVADTQYF	TRBD2	TRBJ2-3	NA	TRBV27
TGTGCCAGCAGCGCGGGACAGGGTCCCTACGAGCAGTACTTC	CASSAGQGPYEQYF	TRBD1	TRBJ2-7	NA	TRBV9
TGTGCCAGCTCACCCTCCCGACAGGGAACTAACTATGGCTACACCTTC	CASSPSRQGTNYGYTF	TRBD1	TRBJ1-2	NA	TRBV18
TGTGCCATCAGTGAGTCCGCTAGCGGGCCCCCTGGCGAGCAGTACTTC	CAISESASGPPGEQYF	TRBD2	TRBJ2-7	NA	TRBV10-3
TGTGCCAGCAGCTTATGTTTTTCGGACAGACAAAACATTCAGTACTTC	CASSLCFSDRQNIQYF	NA	TRBJ2-4	NA	TRBV7-6
TGCGCCAGCAGCCAAGCCTTACAGAATAGCAATCAGCCCCAGCATTTT	CASSQALQNSNQPQHF	NA	TRBJ1-5	once	TRBV4-1
TGTGCCAGCAGCCCTCCCCGGGGCAATGAGCAGTTCTTC	CASSPPRGNEQFF	NA	TRBJ2-1	NA	TRBV6-5
TGTGCCAGCAGCTACGGACTAGCGGGAGCGGGTGAGCAGTTCTTC	CASSYGLAGAGEQFF	TRBD2	TRBJ2-1	NA	TRBV9
TGTGCCAGGGGACCAGCGGGAGATGGCGAGCAGTACTTC	CARGPAGDGEQYF	TRBD2	TRBJ2-7	NA	TRBV6-1
TGTGCCAGCAGCTCCGGGACAGGGCGGGAGACCCAGTACTTC	CASSSGTGRETQYF	TRBD1	TRBJ2-5	NA	TRBV7-9
TGTGCCAGCAGCTTGGGGGGGGATAGAGTTACAGATACGCAGTATTTT	CASSLGGDRVTDTQYF	NA	TRBJ2-3	NA	TRBV5-4
TGTGCCACTCTAGCGGGGTTCTACGAGCAGTACTTC	CATLAGFYEQYF	NA	TRBJ2-7	NA	TRBV21-1
TGTGCCAGCAGCTTAGCATCAGGGGACCACTCCTACGAGCAGTACTTC	CASSLASGDHSYEQYF	NA	TRBJ2-7	NA	TRBV7-2
TGTGCCAGCAGCTTGGCGACTAGCGGACAAGAGACCCAGTACTTC	CASSLATSGQETQYF	TRBD2	TRBJ2-5	few	TRBV5-4
TGTGCCAGTAGTATATTTAGCAGCCAGCCCCAGCATTTT	CASSIFSSQPQHF	NA	TRBJ1-5	once	TRBV19
TGTGCCAGCAGTCGGGGGACGAACAATGAGCAGTTCTTC	CASSRGTNNEQFF	NA	TRBJ2-1	NA	TRBV7-2
TGTGCCAGCAGCCCCCAAGGGGGGGTCAACTATGGCTACACCTTC	CASSPQGGVNYGYTF	NA	TRBJ1-2	NA	TRBV5-6
TGTGCCAGCAGTTTTAGGGACAGCTATGGAAACACCATATATTTT	CASSFRDSYGNTIYF	TRBD1	TRBJ1-3	NA	TRBV28
TGTGCCAGCAGTTTATCACAGGTCGGTCAGCCCCAGCATTTT	CASSLSQVGQPQHF	NA	TRBJ1-5	NA	TRBV28
TGTGCCAGTAAACACAGGGGCGAAAATATTGAAGCTTTCTTT	CASKHRGENIEAFF	TRBD1	TRBJ1-1	NA	TRBV19
TGCGCCAGCAGCGACGACAGGGGGAACGAGCAGTACTTC	CASSDDRGNEQYF	TRBD1	TRBJ2-7	NA	TRBV5-1
TGTGCCGCAAGCCTTGGCGGGAGCAATAATGAGCAGTTCTTC	CAASLGGSNNEQFF	TRBD2	TRBJ2-1	NA	TRBV5-3
TGTGCCAGCAGCGCGGGACAGGGGGCGCTAATAGATACGCAGTATTTT	CASSAGQGALIDTQYF	TRBD1	TRBJ2-3	NA	TRBV5-4
TGTGCCAGCAGGGAGGATACAGATACGCAGTATTTT	CASREDTDTQYF	NA	TRBJ2-3	NA	TRBV12-1
TGTGCCAGTGCCCACAGGGTTGCTAATGAAAAACTGTTTTTT	CASAHRVANEKLFF	NA	TRBJ1-4	NA	TRBV19
TGTGCCAGTAGTATGGATCAGGGGGCTCGATATGGCTACACCTTC	CASSMDQGARYGYTF	TRBD1	TRBJ1-2	NA	TRBV19
TGTGCCAGTAGTCTCCCCCCCGCCGGGACAGCATATGGCTACACCTTC	CASSLPPAGTAYGYTF	TRBD1	TRBJ1-2	NA	TRBV19
TGTGCCAGCAGTTCCCCGGGAGGGCCAGATACGCAGTATTTT	CASSSPGGPDTQYF	TRBD2	TRBJ2-3	NA	TRBV28
TGTGCCAGCAGTTTATATGGACGGGAGGAGACCCAGTACTTC	CASSLYGREETQYF	NA	TRBJ2-5	NA	TRBV27